The present entry profiles one TCR beta chain with its context. In the authors' methods: The assay estimated nucleated cells by amplifying reference gene primers. The repertoire was sequenced with immunoSEQ multiplex PCR; TCRdb's copy has only in-frame clones and lacks some. V and J calls and clone size are those listed in that table; D and trimming were worked out from the DNA. The sample lists about 150,000 clones, around 84% occurring once. After removal of 0 bases from V and 4 bases from J, the junction contained 1 base not matched to a gene. The CDR3 runs to 14 residues. Germline-derived CDR1 and CDR2 are LNHNV and YYDKDF (reference sequence). This sample is part of a study of blood T cell repertoires in COVID-19. Study-wide background: Material from acute and convalescent COVID-19 was sourced from the United States, Italy and Spain. Sources were T cells, B-cell-depleted T cells, or PBMCs; the material itself was cDNA or gDNA.

The genes are TRBV15 and TRBJ2-5; 8 bases agree with TRBD1. This clonotype originated in a man older than 75 with acute or convalescent COVID-19. The sequenced sample was peripheral blood. The CDR3 DNA is TGTGCCACCAGCAGAGATGGACAGGGAGAGACCCAGTACTTC. Translated: CATSRDGQGETQYF.